This T cell receptor beta chain came from a study of blood T cell repertoires in COVID-19. In the authors' methods: Reference gene primer amplification in the assay estimated nucleated cell counts. Profiled with immunoSEQ multiplex PCR; TCRdb holds only in-frame clones, not every one. V and J calls and clone size come straight from that table; D and trimming were deduced from the DNA. The sample carries under 250,000 clones, over 75% recorded once. This clone has just one count. For recovered donors of Cohort 3, there were two negative PCRs, clearance, or symptom resolution. This CDR3 spans 15 amino acids. Germline assignment: CDR1 MNHEY and CDR2 SVGAGI. V lost 10 bases, J lost 4 bases, and 11 bases stayed unmatched.

This chain links TRBV6-5 with TRBJ1-5; 9 bases line up with TRBD1. This TCR came from a man aged 40-49 years who had recovered from COVID-19. The sequencing sample was made of PBMCs or T cells enriched from blood (not recorded which). The DNA of the CDR3 is TGTGCCATCAGACCTGACAGGGGGAGGAATCAGCCCCAGCATTTT. Translation: CAIRPDRGRNQPQHF.